This TCR beta chain was found in a study of cytomegalovirus exposure and HLA in healthy donors. Germline V CDR1 and CDR2: MNHEY, SMNVEV (reference sequence). The CDR3 sequence is 16 residues long. Trimming at V came to 4 bases and at J to 4 bases, leaving 8 bases not matched to a gene. Amplification used 60 Vbeta primers and 13 Jbeta primers. Data came from immunoSEQ multiplex PCR; TCRdb stores just in-frame clones and leaves some out. The data show 180,000 or so clones, about 81% seen once. This clone was picked up one time. Nominally healthy donors were sampled, though unrecorded immune exposures were likely.

The source material was PBMCs. The chain combines TRBV27 with TRBJ1-4; 8 bases map to TRBD1. The sequence came from a woman aged 45-65 years in good health and CMV-seropositive. The CDR3, as DNA: TGTGCCAGCAGTTCGACAGGGGAAATGAGTAATGAAAAACTGTTTTTT. Translated, it gives CASSSTGEMSNEKLFF.